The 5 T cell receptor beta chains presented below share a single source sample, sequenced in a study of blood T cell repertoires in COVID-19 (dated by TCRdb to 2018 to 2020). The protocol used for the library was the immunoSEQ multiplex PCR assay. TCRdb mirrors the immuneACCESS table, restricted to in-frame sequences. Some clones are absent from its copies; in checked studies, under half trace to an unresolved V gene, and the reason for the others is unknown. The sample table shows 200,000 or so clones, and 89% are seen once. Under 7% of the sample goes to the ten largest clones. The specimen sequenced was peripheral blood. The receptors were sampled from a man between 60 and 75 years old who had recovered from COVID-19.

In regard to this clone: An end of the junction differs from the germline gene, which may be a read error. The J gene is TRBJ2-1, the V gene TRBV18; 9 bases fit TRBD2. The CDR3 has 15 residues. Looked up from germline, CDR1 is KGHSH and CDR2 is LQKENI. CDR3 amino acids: CASSAPSGKSNEQFF. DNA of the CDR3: TGTGCCAGCTCAGCACCTAGCGGGAAGTCCAATGAGCAGTTCTTC.

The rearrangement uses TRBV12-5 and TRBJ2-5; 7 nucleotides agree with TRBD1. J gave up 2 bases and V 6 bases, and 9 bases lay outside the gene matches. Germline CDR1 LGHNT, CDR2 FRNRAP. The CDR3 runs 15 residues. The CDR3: CASGKTGVNQETQYF. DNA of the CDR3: TGTGCTAGTGGAAAAACAGGGGTTAATCAAGAGACCCAGTACTTC.

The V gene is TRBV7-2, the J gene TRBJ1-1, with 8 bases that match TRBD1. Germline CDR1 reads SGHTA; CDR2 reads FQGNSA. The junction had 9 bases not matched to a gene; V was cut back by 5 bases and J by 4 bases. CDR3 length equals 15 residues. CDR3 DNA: TGTGCCAGCAGCCCCCGGACAGGGCTAACCACTGAAGCTTTCTTT. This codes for CASSPRTGLTTEAFF.

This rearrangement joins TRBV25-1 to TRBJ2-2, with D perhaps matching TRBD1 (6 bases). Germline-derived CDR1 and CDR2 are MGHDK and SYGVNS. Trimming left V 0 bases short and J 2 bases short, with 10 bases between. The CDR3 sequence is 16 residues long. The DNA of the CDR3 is TGTGCCAGCAGTGAATACAGGGGAGCTAACACCGGGGAGCTGTTTTTT. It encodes CASSEYRGANTGELFF.

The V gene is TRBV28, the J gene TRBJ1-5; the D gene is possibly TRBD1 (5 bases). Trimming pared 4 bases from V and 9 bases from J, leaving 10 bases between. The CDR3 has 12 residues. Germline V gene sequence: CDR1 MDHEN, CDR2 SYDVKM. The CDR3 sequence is CASSSRVLPQHF. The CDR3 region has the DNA TGTGCCAGCAGTTCCAGGGTTCTGCCCCAGCATTTT.